One TCR beta chain is described in this entry. Its antigen is still unknown. The table came from immunoSEQ multiplex PCR; TCRdb's copy has only in-frame clones and leaves some out. The sample includes around 140,000 clones, about nine tenths of them seen just once. This sample stems from a study of OX40 agonist ivuxolimab in advanced cancers. The wider study: Ivuxolimab is a fully human IgG2 antibody that activates OX40 (CD134). Participants averaged 60 years of age (range roughly 23 to 90) and were around 83% male.

Study findings and constraints: The authors also found low normalized T-cell clonal expansion in some nonresponders.

Germline V gene sequence: CDR1 MNHNS, CDR2 SASEGT. Trimming cost V 7 bases and J 3 bases, with 7 bases left between them. The CDR3 is made up of 12 amino acids. The sequenced sample was CD4+ or CD8+ T cells sorted from blood, obtained in a trial of the OX40 agonist ivuxolimab. V usage is TRBV6-1 and J usage is TRBJ1-5; D is undetermined. This receptor was taken from an adult with an advanced solid tumor such as melanoma, head and neck, liver or kidney cancer. CDR3 sequence (DNA): TGTGCCAGCACAGCAAACAATCAGCCCCAGCATTTT. It specifies CASTANNQPQHF.